This TCR beta chain comes out of a study of molecular identifiers for immune sequencing clone quantification. Study overall: Replicates involved a five-way split of RNA from approximately 20,000 or 100,000 naive CD8 cells, with sequencing of four. Findings of the study overall: Researchers reportedly could pick up spiked Jurkat TCR RNA from one cell mixed into about 1 million naive cells.

Worth noting for this clonotype: Its antigen is unknown. This clone may be a read error of a much larger clone one base away.

TCRdb reprocessed the PCR reads with MiXCR, giving one entry per CDR3 protein. The data show around 480,000 distinct CDR3 sequences, 20% to 25% seen once. V dropped 7 bases and J dropped 5; count of bases not matched to a gene: 6. The CDR3 extends over 13 amino acids. The germline V gene encodes CDR1 DFQATT and CDR2 SNEGSKA (reference sequence). A CD8+CD4-CCR7+CD45RA+ phenotype served as the sorting definition for naive CD8 T cells. Sample: naive CD8+ T cells from blood, with Jurkat cell RNA spiked in. Sample subset: FACS-sorted CD8+CD4-CCR7+CD45RA+ naive T cells. The V call is TRBV20-1, the J call TRBJ2-2, with 8 bases lining up with TRBD2. This clonotype was sampled from a human donor in good health. Some libraries in this study had Jurkat cell RNA spiked in. The DNA for the CDR3 is TGCAGTGTAGCGGGGTGGCGGACCGGGGAGCTGTTTTTT. Amino acids: CSVAGWRTGELFF.